This T cell receptor (beta chain) derives from a study of blood T cells in healthy people across ages. Findings and limits, study-wide: Across the age range, TCR beta diversity per million T cells fell in a roughly linear way. Calculation of diversity from one million T cells yielded estimates considered to be underestimates.

A word on this clonotype: Its specificity is not known.

Through a sample-barcoded 5' primer and a J-beta primer mix, a second PCR was run for 7 to 11 cycles. TCRdb re-called the 5' RACE reads with MiXCR, one entry per CDR3 protein. The data show over 600,000 distinct CDR3 sequences, around 50% seen once. Total RNA, at least 5 micrograms per sample, was extracted from PBMCs. The CDR3 is 14 amino acids. V was cut by 3 bases and J by 2 bases, with 11 bases left in between. The germline gives CDR1 SQVTM, CDR2 ANQGSEA. The clonotype was recovered from a man aged 40-55 years in good health. The chain couples TRBV29-1 to TRBJ2-1; D call uncertain. The sample comprised blood. The CDR3 bases are TGCAGCGTTGAGTCTGATAACACCTACAATGAGCAGTTCTTC. Protein sequence: CSVESDNTYNEQFF.